The T cell receptor beta chain described here comes from a study of control samples from healthy donors and cancer patients. Data came from immunoSEQ multiplex PCR; TCRdb stores just in-frame clones and leaves some out. The repertoire consists of some 120,000 clones, with 80% to 95% occurring once and the leading ten covering over 0.5%. The CDR3 has 15 residues. CDR1 is KGHSH and CDR2 is LQKENI in the germline V gene. Trimming pared 1 base from V and 6 bases from J, leaving 12 bases between. The chain combines TRBV18 with TRBJ2-2; possibly TRBD1 or TRBD2 for D (5 bases each). Sequencing input: PBMCs. This receptor was taken from a man at least 80 years old with head and neck cancer. DNA of the CDR3: TGTGCCAGCTCACCACGAGGGACCTTGGCCGGGGAGCTGTTTTTT. Translated: CASSPRGTLAGELFF. Combining the CDR3 with reference TRBV18 and TRBJ2-2 gives the whole variable domain NAGVMQNPRHLVRRRGQEARLRCSPMKGHSHVYWYRQLPEEGLKFMVYLQKENIIDESGMPKERFSAEFPKEGPSILRIQQVVRGDSAAYFCASSPRGTLAGELFFGEGSRLTVL.